This T cell receptor beta chain came from a study of regulatory T cells in long-lasting Graves disease. Sample time point: newly diagnosed GD, antithyroid drugs for less than 3 months. TCR sequences were obtained from RNA taken from PBMCs. The authors built TCR beta libraries using iRepertoire HTBI primers and Arm-PCR of CDR3 regions. Using its own MiXCR run on the multiplex PCR reads, TCRdb lists one record per CDR3 protein. This table holds 540,000 or so distinct CDR3 sequences, roughly 13% found once. CDR1 is MNHNS, CDR2 SASEGT, per germline. The CDR3 is 13 amino acids. Trimming stripped 10 bases from V and 7 bases from J, with 17 bases between. This clonotype was observed many times. These records were also assigned to another study, of T cells in Graves' hyperthyroidism and ophthalmopathy. From that report: Graves' hyperthyroidism was deemed stable absent ophthalmopathy progression within 18 months.

The chain carries TRBV6-1 and TRBJ1-5; unclear D gene. The receptor comes from a man aged 25-45 years with Graves disease. The specimen was peripheral blood mononuclear cells (PBMCs), collected at new diagnosis, from a patient treated with antithyroid drugs. The CDR3 here is CAISEAKYQPQHF. The DNA of the CDR3 is TGTGCCATCTCAGAGGCTAAATACCAGCCCCAGCATTTT.